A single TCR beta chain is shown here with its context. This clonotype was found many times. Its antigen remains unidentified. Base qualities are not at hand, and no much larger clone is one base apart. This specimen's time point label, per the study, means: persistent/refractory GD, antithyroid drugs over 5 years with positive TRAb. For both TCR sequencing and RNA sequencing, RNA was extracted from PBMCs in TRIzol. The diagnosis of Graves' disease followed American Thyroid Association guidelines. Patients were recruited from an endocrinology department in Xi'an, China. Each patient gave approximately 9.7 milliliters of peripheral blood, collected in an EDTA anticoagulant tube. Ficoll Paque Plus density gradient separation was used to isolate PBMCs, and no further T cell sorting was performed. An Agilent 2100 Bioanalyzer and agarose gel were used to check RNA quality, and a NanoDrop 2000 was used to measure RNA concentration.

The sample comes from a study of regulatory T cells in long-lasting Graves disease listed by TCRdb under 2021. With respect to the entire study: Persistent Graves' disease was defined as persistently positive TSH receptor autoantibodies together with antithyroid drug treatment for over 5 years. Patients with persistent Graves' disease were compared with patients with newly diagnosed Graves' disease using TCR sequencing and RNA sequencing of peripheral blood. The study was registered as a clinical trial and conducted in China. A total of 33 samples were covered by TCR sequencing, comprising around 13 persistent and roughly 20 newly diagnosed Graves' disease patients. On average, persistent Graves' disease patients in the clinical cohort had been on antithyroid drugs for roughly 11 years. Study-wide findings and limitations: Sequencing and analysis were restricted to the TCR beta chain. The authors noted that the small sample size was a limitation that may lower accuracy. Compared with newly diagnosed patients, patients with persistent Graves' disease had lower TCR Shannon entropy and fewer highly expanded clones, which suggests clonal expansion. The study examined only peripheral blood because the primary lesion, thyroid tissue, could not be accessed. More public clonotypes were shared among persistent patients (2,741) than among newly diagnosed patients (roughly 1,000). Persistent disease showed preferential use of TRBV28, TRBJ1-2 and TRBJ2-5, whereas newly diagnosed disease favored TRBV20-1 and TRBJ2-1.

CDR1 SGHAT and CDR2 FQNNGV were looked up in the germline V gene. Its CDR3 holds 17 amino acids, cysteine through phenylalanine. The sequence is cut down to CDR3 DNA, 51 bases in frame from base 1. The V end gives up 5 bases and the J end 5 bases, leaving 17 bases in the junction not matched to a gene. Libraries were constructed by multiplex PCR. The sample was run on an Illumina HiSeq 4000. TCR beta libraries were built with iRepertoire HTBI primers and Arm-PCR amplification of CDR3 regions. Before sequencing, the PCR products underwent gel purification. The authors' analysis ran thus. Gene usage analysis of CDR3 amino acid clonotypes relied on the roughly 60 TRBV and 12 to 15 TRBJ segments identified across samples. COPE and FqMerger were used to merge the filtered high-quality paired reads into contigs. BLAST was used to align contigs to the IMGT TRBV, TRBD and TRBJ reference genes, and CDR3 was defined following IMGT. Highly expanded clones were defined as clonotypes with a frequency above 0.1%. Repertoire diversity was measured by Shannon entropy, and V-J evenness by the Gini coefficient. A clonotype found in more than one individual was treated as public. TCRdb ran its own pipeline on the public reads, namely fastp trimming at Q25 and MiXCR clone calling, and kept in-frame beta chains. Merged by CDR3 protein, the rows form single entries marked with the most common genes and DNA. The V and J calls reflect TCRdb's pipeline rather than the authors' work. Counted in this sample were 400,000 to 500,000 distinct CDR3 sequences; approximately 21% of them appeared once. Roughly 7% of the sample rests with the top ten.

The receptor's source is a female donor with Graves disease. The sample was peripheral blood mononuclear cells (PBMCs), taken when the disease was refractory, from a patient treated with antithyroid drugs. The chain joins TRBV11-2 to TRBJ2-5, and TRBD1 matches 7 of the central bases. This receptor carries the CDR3 CASSLRIVGTARETQYF. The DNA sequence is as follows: TGTGCCAGCAGCCTACGGATTGTTGGGACAGCCCGGGAGACCCAGTACTTC.